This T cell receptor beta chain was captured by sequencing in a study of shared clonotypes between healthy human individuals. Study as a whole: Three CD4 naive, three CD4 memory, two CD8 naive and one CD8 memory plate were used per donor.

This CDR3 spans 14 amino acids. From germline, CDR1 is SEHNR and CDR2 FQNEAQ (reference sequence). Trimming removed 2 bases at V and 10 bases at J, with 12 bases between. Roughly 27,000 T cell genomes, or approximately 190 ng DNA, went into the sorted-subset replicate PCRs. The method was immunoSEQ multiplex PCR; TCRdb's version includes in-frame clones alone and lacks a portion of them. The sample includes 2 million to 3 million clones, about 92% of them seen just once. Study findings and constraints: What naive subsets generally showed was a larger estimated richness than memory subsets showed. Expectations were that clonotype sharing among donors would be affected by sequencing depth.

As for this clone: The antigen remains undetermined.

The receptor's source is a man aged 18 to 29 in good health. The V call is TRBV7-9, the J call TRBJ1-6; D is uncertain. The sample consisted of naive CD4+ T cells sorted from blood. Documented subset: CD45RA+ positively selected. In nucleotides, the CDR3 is TGTGCCAGCAGCTTAATGGTCGCGAAATCACCCCTCCACTTT. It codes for CASSLMVAKSPLHF.